The present T cell receptor (beta chain) was sequenced within a study of T cells in Graves' hyperthyroidism and ophthalmopathy. The wider study: It was at initial diagnosis, before any treatment, that peripheral blood was collected.

Uncontrolled infection, other autoimmune disease, pregnancy or lactation excluded patients. Amplification of TCR beta CDR3 regions used RNA as the template. First-round RT-PCR with HTBI primers amplified the TCR CDR3 region. Each CDR3 protein gets one entry after TCRdb re-called the multiplex PCR reads with MiXCR. The sample contains some 490,000 distinct CDR3 sequences, about 22% of which appear only once. This CDR3 has 16 amino acids. V was pared by 4 bases and J by 1 base, with 18 bases between. Germline CDR1 reads SGHDT; CDR2 reads YYEEEE. The rearrangement links TRBV5-6 to TRBJ2-7; tentatively, D is TRBD2 (5 bases). The specimen was blood. The TCR was taken from a woman between 65 and 79 years old with Graves' ophthalmopathy. CDR3 sequence (DNA): TGTGCCAGCAGCCCAGAGCGGCTTCCGGGGTCCTACGAGCAGTACTTC. It encodes CASSPERLPGSYEQYF.